This T cell receptor (beta chain) emerged from a study of cytomegalovirus exposure and HLA in healthy donors (dated by TCRdb to about 2017). Some background on the complete study: According to a later analysis, the roughly 120 validation repertoires were produced on the same platform as the approximately 620 repertoires of the first cohort. High-throughput TCR immunosequencing, statistical association of individual TCRs with disease status, and machine learning were combined to predict cytomegalovirus infection status. The aim of the study was to test whether cataloging public T cell receptors could identify signatures of past pathogen exposure. In addition to the first cohort of 666 subjects, a separate validation cohort of 130 or so different subjects was used.

On this clone itself: Its antigen is currently not known. No qualities accompany the bases; no much larger clone lies one base away.

The donors belonged to the validation cohort of about 120 subjects, which was separate from the 666-subject first cohort. Library method: the immunoSEQ multiplex PCR assay. For the original study's pipeline: A statistical classification framework was developed to diagnose cytomegalovirus status using the catalog of TCR beta chain sequences. Imported from immuneACCESS, the table was reduced by TCRdb to in-frame sequences with V and J called. These copies leave out some clones; in studies compared against another copy, an unresolved V gene accounts for under half, and the cause of the remainder is not known. From that table come the V and J calls and clone size; the DNA was used to work out D and trimming. For this sample there are 200,000 or so clones; approximately 84% appear just once. The top ten clonotypes cover approximately 7% of the sample. The CDR3 starts with the cysteine, ends with the phenylalanine, and has 18 residues. Only CDR3 DNA is held: 54 bases, read in frame from base 1. V trim: 1 base; J trim: 1 base; unmatched bases: 2. CDR1 and CDR2, per the germline V gene, are LGHNA and YSLEER.

Study-wide findings and limitations: In the study, approximately 160 TCR beta chains were listed as associated with cytomegalovirus. Cytomegalovirus status was reported to be diagnosed by the classifier with high specificity and sensitivity in both the original and validation cohorts. In vitro tests confirmed that a few of the cytomegalovirus-associated TCR beta chains recognize cytomegalovirus antigens. A later analysis had no HLA typing for the validation cohort, so co-occurrence there was scored across all 110 or so repertoires. While some public TCRs were present in many individuals, most TCR sequences turned up only very rarely across donors. The authors suggested that the approach could potentially be extended to other disease states and immunological phenotypes. In a later analysis, TCRs clustered in the first cohort were found to also tend to co-occur in the 120 or so validation repertoires, with 94% of cluster scores above 0.

The chain employs TRBV4-3 and TRBJ2-6, with TRBD1 identical over 12 junction bases. The clonotype was recovered from a young man in good health and CMV-seropositive. The material sequenced was PBMCs. The nucleotide sequence reads as follows: TGCGCCAGCAGCCAAGTGGGACAGGGGGCGTCTGGGGCCAACGTCCTGACTTTC. Translated, this gives CASSQVGQGASGANVLTF.